Listed below are T cell receptor beta chains from one sample, sequenced in a study of blood T cell repertoires in COVID-19. Clones were read by immunoSEQ multiplex PCR, and TCRdb kept only the in-frame ones, dropping some. The sample includes 100,000 to 120,000 clones, approximately 68% of them seen just once. Sequencing input: peripheral blood. The receptors stem from a woman aged 55-75 years with acute or convalescent COVID-19. The CDR3 runs from the conserved cysteine through the conserved F or W. A D gene is named only where the DNA matches it firmly. Only part of the rows carry a size: once, few, many, or a class if the clone is expanded.

>.|few|TRBV27|TRBJ1-5
CASRLVGDQPQHF
TGTGCCAGCAGGTTGGTGGGAGATCAGCCCCAGCATTTT
>.|.|TRBV6-1|TRBJ2-3
CASSEARAQRSTDTQYF
TGTGCCAGCAGTGAAGCGAGGGCCCAGCGGAGCACAGATACGCAGTATTTT
>TRBD1|once|TRBV5-1|TRBJ1-1
CASSDRDTLNTEAFF
TGCGCCAGCAGCGACAGGGACACGCTGAACACTGAAGCTTTCTTT
>.|few|TRBV2|TRBJ1-2
CASSVRGKLGYTF
TGTGCCAGCAGTGTGAGGGGGAAACTGGGCTACACCTTC
>TRBD1|.|TRBV7-2|TRBJ1-4
CASSLSGTGGEKLFF
TGTGCCAGCAGCTTGTCCGGGACAGGTGGCGAAAAACTGTTTTTT
>.|.|TRBV2|TRBJ2-1
CASREEMGPYNEQFF
TGTGCCAGCAGGGAGGAAATGGGCCCTTACAATGAGCAGTTCTTC
>.|.|TRBV6-5|TRBJ1-1
CASSYDWAGAFF
TGTGCCAGCAGTTACGATTGGGCAGGTGCTTTCTTT
>.|many|TRBV5-1|TRBJ1-1
CASSPAEGRTEAFF
TGCGCCAGCAGCCCGGCGGAAGGGAGGACTGAAGCTTTCTTT
>.|.|TRBV30|TRBJ1-4
CAWRQGFELFF
TGTGCCTGGAGGCAGGGGTTTGAACTGTTTTTT
>.|.|TRBV5-1|TRBJ1-1
CASSFGSTGTEAFF
TGCGCCAGCAGCTTTGGTAGTACAGGGACTGAAGCTTTCTTT
>.|once|TRBV27|TRBJ2-1
CAIQQGVNEQFF
TGTGCCATCCAACAGGGTGTCAATGAGCAGTTCTTC
>TRBD1|few|TRBV2|TRBJ1-5
CASRGQGGINQPQHF
TGTGCCAGCAGGGGCCAGGGGGGAATTAATCAGCCCCAGCATTTT
>TRBD1|.|TRBV7-2|TRBJ1-1
CASSSGTGGHTEAFF
TGTGCCAGCAGCTCCGGGACAGGGGGCCACACTGAAGCTTTCTTT
>TRBD1|.|TRBV3-1/TRBV3-2|TRBJ1-1
CASSIRTGGSGTEAFF
TGTGCCAGCAGCATAAGGACAGGGGGCTCGGGCACTGAAGCTTTCTTT
>.|.|TRBV21-1|TRBJ2-2
CASSKAHQDPGGGELFF
TGTGCCAGCAGCAAAGCGCACCAGGACCCGGGAGGCGGGGAGCTGTTTTTT
>.|.|TRBV7-2|TRBJ2-1
CASSLMTRFGVSYNEQFF
TGTGCCAGCAGCTTAATGACCAGATTCGGGGTGTCCTACAATGAGCAGTTCTTC
>.|few|TRBV10-3|TRBJ2-7
CAIRDSSSYEQYF
TGTGCCATCAGGGACAGTAGCTCCTACGAGCAGTACTTC
>TRBD1|.|TRBV27|TRBJ1-2
CASSLSGQIQNYGYTF
TGTGCCAGCAGTTTATCGGGACAGATCCAGAACTATGGCTACACCTTC
>.|.|TRBV3-1/TRBV3-2|TRBJ2-6
CASSQGYKYKGANVLTF
TGTGCCAGCAGCCAAGGCTATAAATATAAGGGGGCCAACGTCCTGACTTTC
>.|.|TRBV6-6|TRBJ1-6
CASSVQGLNSPLHF
TGTGCCAGCAGCGTCCAGGGACTTAATTCACCCCTCCACTTT
>.|few|TRBV6-2/TRBV6-3|TRBJ2-7
CASSFRDLGEDEQYF
TGTGCCAGCAGTTTCCGGGACCTGGGGGAGGACGAGCAGTACTTC
>TRBD1|.|TRBV19|TRBJ1-1
CASSIIRDRVRAFF
TGTGCCAGTAGTATTATCCGGGACAGGGTAAGAGCTTTCTTT
>.|.|TRBV7-2|TRBJ1-6
CASSVRQNSPLHF
TGTGCCAGCAGCGTTAGACAGAATTCACCCCTCCACTTT
>.|.|TRBV7-3|TRBJ1-1
CASSLMGDTEAFF
TGTGCCAGCAGCTTAATGGGAGACACTGAAGCTTTCTTT
>TRBD1|.|TRBV18|TRBJ1-2
CASSPWTGGGYTF
TGTGCCAGCTCACCGTGGACAGGGGGTGGCTACACCTTC
>TRBD1|.|TRBV7-2|TRBJ1-4
CASSLRQGRNEKLFF
TGTGCCAGCAGCTTAAGACAGGGGCGAAATGAAAAACTGTTTTTT
>TRBD1|.|TRBV2|TRBJ2-7
CASRTGTVYEQYF
TGTGCCAGCAGAACCGGGACAGTCTACGAGCAGTACTTC
>.|.|TRBV18|TRBJ1-3
CASSLDSSSGNTIYF
TGTGCCAGCTCATTGGACAGTTCCTCTGGAAACACCATATATTTT
>TRBD1|.|TRBV10-3|TRBJ2-6
CAISESGRDRALSGANVLTF
TGTGCCATCAGTGAGTCGGGTAGGGACAGGGCTCTCTCTGGGGCCAACGTCCTGACTTTC
>.|many|TRBV4-3|TRBJ2-7
CASSLFGGAYEQYF
TGCGCCAGCAGCCTCTTTGGCGGGGCCTACGAGCAGTACTTC
>TRBD1|.|TRBV10-3|TRBJ2-2
CAISKGQGNTGELFF
TGTGCCATCAGTAAGGGACAGGGCAACACCGGGGAGCTGTTTTTT
>.|many|TRBV9|TRBJ1-1
CASNGQTNTEAFF
TGTGCCAGCAACGGACAGACGAACACTGAAGCTTTCTTT
>.|.|TRBV4-2|TRBJ2-7
CASSHVLQGARSYEQYF
TGTGCCAGCAGCCATGTCCTACAGGGTGCCCGCTCCTACGAGCAGTACTTC
>.|.|TRBV6-4|TRBJ1-2
CASSGQSGGGYTF
TGTGCCAGCAGTGGACAGTCGGGGGGAGGCTACACCTTC
>.|few|TRBV19|TRBJ1-1
CASSPTGRSTEAFF
TGTGCCAGTAGCCCGACAGGAAGGAGCACTGAAGCTTTCTTT
>TRBD1|.|TRBV7-2|TRBJ1-1
CASSWTGGANTEAFF
TGTGCCAGCAGCTGGACAGGAGGAGCCAACACTGAAGCTTTCTTT
>TRBD1|few|TRBV7-9|TRBJ1-3
CASSLTGAGDTIYF
TGTGCCAGCAGCTTAACAGGGGCGGGTGACACCATATATTTT
>.|.|TRBV7-2|TRBJ2-5
CASSITWSTQETQYF
TGTGCCAGCAGTATTACGTGGTCCACTCAAGAGACCCAGTACTTC
>TRBD1|once|TRBV15|TRBJ1-1
CATSRGEYTGDTEAFF
TGTGCCACCAGCAGAGGGGAATATACAGGGGACACTGAAGCTTTCTTT
>.|.|TRBV5-1|TRBJ1-2
CASSDVRQPYYGYTF
TGCGCCAGCAGCGACGTGAGACAGCCTTACTATGGCTACACCTTC
>.|.|TRBV6-5|TRBJ1-6
CASSYIRQGSAPLHF
TGTGCCAGCAGTTACATCCGCCAGGGTAGTGCACCCCTCCACTTT
>.|once|TRBV13|TRBJ1-3
CASSRRVEGNTIYF
TGTGCCAGCAGCCGCAGGGTGGAGGGAAACACCATATATTTT
>TRBD2|.|TRBV9|TRBJ2-5
CASSVGWAGEPQYF
TGTGCCAGCAGCGTAGGGTGGGCGGGAGAACCCCAGTACTTC
>.|.|TRBV9|TRBJ2-2
CASSVIIGGNTGELFF
TGTGCCAGCAGCGTAATCATAGGGGGGAACACCGGGGAGCTGTTTTTT
>TRBD1|.|TRBV27|TRBJ1-1
CASKRTGPTEAFF
TGTGCCAGCAAGAGGACAGGGCCCACTGAAGCTTTCTTT
>.|.|TRBV7-9|TRBJ2-7
CASSLTPTYEQYF
TGTGCCAGCAGCTTGACTCCGACCTACGAGCAGTACTTC
>.|.|TRBV7-6|TRBJ2-7
CASSLEHRGAYEQYF
TGTGCCAGCAGCTTAGAGCATCGAGGAGCCTACGAGCAGTACTTC
>TRBD1|.|TRBV10-3|TRBJ1-5
CAISGQGSPNQPQHF
TGTGCCATCAGTGGACAGGGGAGCCCCAATCAGCCCCAGCATTTT
>TRBD2|.|TRBV6-6|TRBJ2-1
CASTPAGATSLFF
TGTGCCAGCACCCCAGCGGGGGCCACCAGCCTGTTCTTC
>TRBD1|.|TRBV6-5|TRBJ2-7
CASIPTGGRSSEQYF
TGTGCCAGCATTCCCACAGGGGGCAGATCCTCCGAGCAGTACTTC
>.|.|TRBV28|TRBJ1-1
CASSPGRGNTEAFF
TGTGCCAGCAGCCCCGGCAGGGGGAACACTGAAGCTTTCTTT
>.|.|TRBV6-5|TRBJ2-2
CASRSTGELFF
TGTGCCAGCAGATCGACCGGGGAGCTGTTTTTT
>.|once|TRBV2|TRBJ2-5
CASRTGGPTTNF
TGTGCCAGCAGGACCGGGGGTCCCACCACGAACTTC